Following are 2 T cell receptor beta chains from one sample sequenced in a study of T cell repertoires and HLA-DP antigens (dated by TCRdb to 2016 to 2019). These receptors' antigens are unknown. Libraries were prepared through the immunoSEQ multiplex PCR assay. In its TCRdb copy, this immuneACCESS table keeps in-frame sequences only and misses some clones. Where compared with another copy, unresolved V genes explain less than half of these, and the others have no known cause. Here the sample has about 89,000 clones; 86% occur a single time. Clones ranked in the top ten supply less than 2% of the sample. Sequencing used CD4+ T cells from PBMCs. These receptors all come from a man aged 50-59 years in good health and CMV-seronegative.

A single count supports this clone. This chain links TRBV20-1 with TRBJ2-7, with TRBD1 as a possible D gene (6 bases). Germline V gives CDR1 DFQATT, CDR2 SNEGSKA (reference sequence). V was cut by 6 bases and J by 3 bases, with 9 bases left in between. CDR3 length: 11 amino acids. CDR3 nucleotide sequence: TGCAGTGCGTACAGGGACTACGAGCAGTACTTC. This translates into CSAYRDYEQYF.

The chain links TRBV30 to TRBJ1-3; the match to TRBD1 covers 8 bases. J lost 8 bases, V lost 3 bases, and 9 bases had no gene match. CDR3 length: 14 amino acids. Per the germline V gene, CDR1 is GTSNPN and CDR2 is SVGIG (reference sequence). The CDR3 DNA reads as TGTGCCTGGAGGGCAGGGGGCGCGAGGGACACCATATATTTT. This encodes CAWRAGGARDTIYF.